This TCR beta chain was documented in a study of T cell responses to AZD1222 COVID-19 vaccine. Study-wide results and caveats: White British people made up most donors, females outnumbered males, and clonal diversity was possibly underestimated. Repertoire sampling happened only post peak T cell response. Spike-specific TCR breadth and depth grew following two AZD1222 doses.

V was cut by 3 bases and J by 3 bases, with 14 bases left in between. Germline-derived CDR1 and CDR2 are SGHAT and FQNNGV. The CDR3 spans 16 residues. Profiling relied on immunoSEQ multiplex PCR, and the TCRdb table lists in-frame clones only, not all of them. The data show 150,000 to 200,000 clones, with 92% seen just once and around 4.6% held by the top ten. About this clone: No antigen is known for it.

This specimen was peripheral blood, taken on day 0 of MenACWY control vaccination. The gene calls are TRBV11-2 and TRBJ1-4; possible D gene TRBD1, 6 bases. The sequence was obtained from an adult in good health. The CDR3 DNA reads TGTGCCAGCAGCTTGAGCGGGGGCCGGCCTAATGAAAAACTGTTTTTT. It codes for CASSLSGGRPNEKLFF.